These 6 T cell receptor beta chains share one sample of origin, sequenced in a study of shared clonotypes between healthy human individuals. Produced via immunoSEQ multiplex PCR; TCRdb's table is partial and in-frame only. The sample contains more than 2,000,000 clones, approximately 93% of which appear only once. The sequencing sample was made of naive CD4+ T cells from PBMCs. Subset noted: CD45RA+ positively selected. These receptors all stem from a man aged 18 to 30 in good health. Some clones in this sample may be carry-over from other donors' samples.

The rearrangement uses TRBV28 and TRBJ1-3, with TRBD1 as a possible D gene (5 bases). The CDR3 is 13 residues long. Trimming removed 6 bases at V and 3 bases at J, with 9 bases between. Germline assignment: CDR1 MDHEN and CDR2 SYDVKM. The CDR3 spells CASSQGRGNTIYF. DNA for the CDR3: TGTGCCAGCAGCCAGGGACGTGGAAACACCATATATTTT.

The chain is built from TRBV15 and TRBJ2-2, with TRBD1 matching 7 bases. J was trimmed by 2 bases and V by 1 base; bases with no gene match: 4. Germline lookup yields CDR1 LNHNV and CDR2 YYDKDF (reference sequence). CDR3 length equals 16 residues. The CDR3: CATSRVGGTNTGELFF. CDR3 in DNA: TGTGCCACCAGCAGAGTAGGGGGCACCAACACCGGGGAGCTGTTTTTT. The whole variable domain, remainder taken from reference TRBV15 and TRBJ2-2, is DAMVIQNPRYQVTQFGKPVTLSCSQTLNHNVMYWYQQKSSQAPKLLFHYYDKDFNNEADTPDNFQSRRPNTSFCFLDIRSPGLGDTAMYLCATSRVGGTNTGELFFGEGSRLTVL.

For this clone: Other DNA sequences of this sample code for an identical CDR3. The V gene is TRBV18, the J gene TRBJ1-1, with unresolved D. CDR3 length: 13 residues. V lost 2 bases, J lost 4 bases, and 8 bases lay in between. Germline lookup yields CDR1 KGHSH and CDR2 LQKENI. The CDR3, as DNA: TGTGCCAGCTCACCAGCTGGTCGCACTGAAGCTTTCTTT. Its protein product is CASSPAGRTEAFF.

The chain uses TRBV5-1 and TRBJ2-5; TRBD1 might be the D (5 bases). V gave up 3 bases and J gave up 3 bases, with 21 bases separating them. Germline values: CDR1 SGHRS, CDR2 YFSETQ. The CDR3 sequence is 17 residues long. The CDR3 is CASSSPHRELGEETQYF. The CDR3 nucleotides read TGCGCCAGCAGCTCGCCACACCGAGAGTTAGGGGAAGAGACCCAGTACTTC.

V usage is TRBV29-1 and J usage is TRBJ2-7; D is possibly TRBD1 (7 bases). Trimming took 4 bases from V and 3 from J, leaving 10 bases between them. CDR1 and CDR2 from the germline V gene are SQVTM and ANQGSEA. The CDR3 has 12 residues. The CDR3 nucleotides read TGCAGCGTTGGGAGGGGGCTCTACGAGCAGTACTTC. This gives the protein CSVGRGLYEQYF.

This chain connects TRBV7-2 to TRBJ2-1; tentative D call: TRBD2 (5 bases). V was cut by 5 bases and J by 3 bases, with 11 bases left in between. Germline values: CDR1 SGHTA, CDR2 FQGNSA. The CDR3 contains 14 residues. The DNA of the CDR3 is TGTGCCAGCAGCCCGGCGACTAACTACAATGAGCAGTTCTTC. Translating it yields CASSPATNYNEQFF.